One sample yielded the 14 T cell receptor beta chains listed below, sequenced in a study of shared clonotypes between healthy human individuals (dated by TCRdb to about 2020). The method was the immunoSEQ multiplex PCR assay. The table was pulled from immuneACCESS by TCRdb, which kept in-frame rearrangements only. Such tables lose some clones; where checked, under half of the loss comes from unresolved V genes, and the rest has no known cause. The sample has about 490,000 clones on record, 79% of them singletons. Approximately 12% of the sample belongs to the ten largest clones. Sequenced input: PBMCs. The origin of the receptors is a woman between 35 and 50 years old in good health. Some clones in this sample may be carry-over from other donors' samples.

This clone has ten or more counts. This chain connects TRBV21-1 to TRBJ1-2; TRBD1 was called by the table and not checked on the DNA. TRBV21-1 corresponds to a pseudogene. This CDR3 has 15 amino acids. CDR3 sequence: CASRHLGQAIYGYTF. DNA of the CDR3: TGTGCCAGCAGACACCTGGGACAGGCAATCTATGGCTACACCTTC.

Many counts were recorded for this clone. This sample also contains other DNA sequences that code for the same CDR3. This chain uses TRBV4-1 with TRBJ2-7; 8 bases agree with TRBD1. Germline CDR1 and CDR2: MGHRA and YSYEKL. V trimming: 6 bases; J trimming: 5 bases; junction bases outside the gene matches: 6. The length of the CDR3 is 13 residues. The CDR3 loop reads CASRRTGKDEQYF. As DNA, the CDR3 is TGCGCCAGCAGACGGACAGGGAAAGACGAGCAGTACTTC.

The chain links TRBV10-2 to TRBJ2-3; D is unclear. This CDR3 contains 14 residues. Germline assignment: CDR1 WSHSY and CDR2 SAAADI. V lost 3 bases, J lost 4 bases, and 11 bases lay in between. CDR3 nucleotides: TGCGCCAGCAGTGAACCATACACTCCAGATACGCAGTATTTT. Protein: CASSEPYTPDTQYF.

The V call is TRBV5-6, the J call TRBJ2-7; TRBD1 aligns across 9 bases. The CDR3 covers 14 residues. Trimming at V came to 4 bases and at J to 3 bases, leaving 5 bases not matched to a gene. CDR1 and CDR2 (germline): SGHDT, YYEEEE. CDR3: CASSLPGQGYEQYF. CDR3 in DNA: TGTGCCAGCAGCCTGCCGGGACAGGGCTACGAGCAGTACTTC.

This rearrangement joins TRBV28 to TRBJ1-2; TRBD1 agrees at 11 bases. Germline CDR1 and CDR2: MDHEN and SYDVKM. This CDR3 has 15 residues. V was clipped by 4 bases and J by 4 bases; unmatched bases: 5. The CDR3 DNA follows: TGTGCCAGCAGTTGGACAGGGGGCGTTATCTATGGCTACACCTTC. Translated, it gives CASSWTGGVIYGYTF.

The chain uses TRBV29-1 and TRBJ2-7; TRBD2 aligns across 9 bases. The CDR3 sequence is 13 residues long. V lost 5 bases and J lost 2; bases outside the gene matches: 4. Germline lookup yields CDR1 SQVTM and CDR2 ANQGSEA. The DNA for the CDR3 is TGCAGCGTTCTAGCGGGGATAACCTACGAGCAGTACTTC. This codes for CSVLAGITYEQYF.

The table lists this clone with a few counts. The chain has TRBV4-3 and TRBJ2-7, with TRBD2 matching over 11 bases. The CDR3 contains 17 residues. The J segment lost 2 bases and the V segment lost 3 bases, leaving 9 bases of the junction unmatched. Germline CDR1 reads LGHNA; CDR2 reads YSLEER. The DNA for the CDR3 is TGCGCCAGCAGCCATTCTAGCGGGAGGACCCGACCCTACGAGCAGTACTTC. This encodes CASSHSSGRTRPYEQYF.

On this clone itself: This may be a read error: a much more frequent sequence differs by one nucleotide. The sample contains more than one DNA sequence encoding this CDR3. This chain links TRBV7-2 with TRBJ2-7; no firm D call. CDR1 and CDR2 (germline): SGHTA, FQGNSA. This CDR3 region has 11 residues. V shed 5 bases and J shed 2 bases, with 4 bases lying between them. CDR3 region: CASSPAYEQYF. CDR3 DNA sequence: TGTGCCAGCAGCCCAGCCTACGAGCAGTACTTC.

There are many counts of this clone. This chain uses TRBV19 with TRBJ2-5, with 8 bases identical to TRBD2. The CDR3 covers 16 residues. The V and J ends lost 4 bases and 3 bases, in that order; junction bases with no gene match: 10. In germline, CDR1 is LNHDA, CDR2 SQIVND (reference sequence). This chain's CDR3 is CASSTSREGLKETQYF. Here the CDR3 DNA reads TGTGCCAGTAGTACGAGCCGGGAGGGCTTGAAAGAGACCCAGTACTTC.

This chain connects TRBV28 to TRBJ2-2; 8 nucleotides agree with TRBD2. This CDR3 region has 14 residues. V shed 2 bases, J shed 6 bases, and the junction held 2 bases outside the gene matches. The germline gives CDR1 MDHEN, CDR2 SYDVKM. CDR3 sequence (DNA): TGTGCCAGCAGTTTAACCGGGGGGGCCGGGGAGCTGTTTTTT. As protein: CASSLTGGAGELFF.

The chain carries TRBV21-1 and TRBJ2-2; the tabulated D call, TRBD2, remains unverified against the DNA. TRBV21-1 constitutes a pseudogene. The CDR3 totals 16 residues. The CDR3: CASSPRWSVNTGELFF. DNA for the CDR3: TGTGCCAGCAGCCCAAGGTGGAGCGTGAACACCGGGGAGCTGTTTTTT.

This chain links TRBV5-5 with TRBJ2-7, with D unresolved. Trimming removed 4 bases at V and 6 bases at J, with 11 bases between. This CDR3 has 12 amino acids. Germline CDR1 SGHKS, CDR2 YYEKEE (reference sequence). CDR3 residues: CASSPTTVEQYF. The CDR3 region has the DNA TGTGCCAGCAGCCCGACCACCGTCGAGCAGTACTTC.

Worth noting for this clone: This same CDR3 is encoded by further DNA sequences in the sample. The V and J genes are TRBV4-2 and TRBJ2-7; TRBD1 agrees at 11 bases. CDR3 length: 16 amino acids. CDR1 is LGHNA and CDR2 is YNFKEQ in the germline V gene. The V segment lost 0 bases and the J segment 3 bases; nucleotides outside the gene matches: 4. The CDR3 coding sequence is TGTGCCAGCAGCCAAGACACCGGGACAGGGGGCTACGAGCAGTACTTC. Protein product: CASSQDTGTGGYEQYF.

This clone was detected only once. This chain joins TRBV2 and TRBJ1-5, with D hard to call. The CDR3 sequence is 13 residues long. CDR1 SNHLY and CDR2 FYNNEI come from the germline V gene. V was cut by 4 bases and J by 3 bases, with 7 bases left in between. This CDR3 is CASSARLNQPQHF. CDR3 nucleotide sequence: TGTGCCAGCAGTGCCCGCCTCAATCAGCCCCAGCATTTT.